The 21 T cell receptor beta chains listed next were all sequenced from one sample in a study of T cell responses to AZD1222 COVID-19 vaccine. Profiled with immunoSEQ multiplex PCR; TCRdb holds only in-frame clones, not every one. The profile covers roughly 150,000 clones, with approximately 88% appearing a single time and around 2.1% taken by the ten largest. The sample in question was peripheral blood, obtained on day 0 of AZD1222 vaccination. The receptors here all came from an adult in good health.

The gene calls are TRBV7-8 and TRBJ2-7; 10 nucleotides agree with TRBD2. Germline V lookup: CDR1 SGHVS, CDR2 FQNEAQ. Trimming cost V 8 bases and J 0 bases; bases outside gene matches: 10. CDR3 length equals 16 residues. CDR3 DNA sequence: TGTGCCAGCGCCACCCCTACTAGCGGGGACTCCTACGAGCAGTACTTC. Its protein product is CASATPTSGDSYEQYF.

The V gene is TRBV11-2, the J gene TRBJ1-1; D uncertain. Trimming stripped 3 bases from V and 1 base from J, with 12 bases between. The CDR3 length is 15 residues. The germline V gene has CDR1 SGHAT and CDR2 FQNNGV. The CDR3 bases are TGTGCCAGCAGCTTCTCGCCGGACCCGAACACTGAAGCTTTCTTT. Amino acid sequence: CASSFSPDPNTEAFF.

V is TRBV30 and J is TRBJ1-1, with D possibly being TRBD1 (5 bases). Germline-derived CDR1 and CDR2 are GTSNPN and SVGIG (reference sequence). This CDR3 contains 13 residues. Deletions cut 3 bases from V and 5 bases from J, with 13 bases between. The DNA for the CDR3 is TGTGCCTGGAGGGTCTCGGGGGGGACTGAAGCTTTCTTT. Protein product: CAWRVSGGTEAFF.

CDR3 residues: CASSVRRGDNEQFF. The CDR3 DNA reads as TGTGCCAGCAGCGTACGCAGGGGGGACAATGAGCAGTTCTTC. J is TRBJ2-1 and V is TRBV13, with D possibly TRBD1 on 7 matching bases. The CDR3 loop spans 14 amino acids. V was shortened by 5 bases and J by 5 bases, with 13 bases between the two germline ends. Per germline, CDR1 PRHDT and CDR2 FYEKMQ (reference sequence).

This chain connects TRBV5-6 to TRBJ2-1, with D tentatively TRBD2 (5 bases). The germline gives CDR1 SGHDT, CDR2 YYEEEE. With 3 bases removed from V and 7 bases from J, the gap between germline ends came to 20 bases. The CDR3 spans 16 residues. The CDR3, as DNA: TGTGCCAGCAGCTCCCTGGGTGGAGGCGAGAGGAATGAGCAGTTCTTC. It translates to CASSSLGGGERNEQFF.

The chain links TRBV6-5 to TRBJ1-6; the D is unclear. The CDR3 has 14 amino acids. The V end was cut by 3 bases, the J end by 5 bases, with 8 bases between. Germline-derived CDR1 and CDR2 are MNHEY and SVGAGI. The CDR3: CASSYRNDNSPLHF. CDR3 nucleotides: TGTGCCAGCAGTTATCGGAACGATAATTCACCCCTCCACTTT.

The V call is TRBV6-5, the J call TRBJ1-2; D gene ambiguous. The germline V gene has CDR1 MNHEY and CDR2 SVGAGI. V was shortened by 0 bases and J by 3 bases, with 11 bases between the two germline ends. There are 15 residues in the CDR3. CDR3 in DNA: TGTGCCAGCAGTTACTCGATGGAGTACGACTATGGCTACACCTTC. Translated: CASSYSMEYDYGYTF.

J is TRBJ1-3 and V is TRBV6-5; unclear D gene. The CDR3 is made up of 16 amino acids. Per the germline V gene, CDR1 is MNHEY and CDR2 is SVGAGI. V was clipped by 4 bases and J by 0 bases, with 13 bases between them. DNA of the CDR3: TGTGCCAGCAGTTTAACCCTCGGCGGCTCTGGAAACACCATATATTTT. The encoded protein is CASSLTLGGSGNTIYF.

This clone was recorded once. This chain connects TRBV6-5 to TRBJ1-2; no clear D. Germline CDR1 reads MNHEY; CDR2 reads SVGAGI. The CDR3 consists of 12 residues. Trimming took off 4 bases at V and 13 bases at J, with 16 bases between the two ends. For the CDR3, the DNA is TGTGCCAGCAGTTCCGGGTCTAAAATTAGCACCTTC. Translating it yields CASSSGSKISTF.

The rearrangement joins TRBV21-1 to TRBJ2-3. TRBV21-1 is labeled a pseudogene. The CDR3 totals 14 residues. The CDR3 sequence: CARKEWATADTQYF. The CDR3 DNA reads TGTGCCAGAAAGGAGTGGGCAACCGCTGATACGCAGTATTTT.

The chain couples TRBV15 to TRBJ2-7; 10 bases are shared with TRBD1. Germline V gene lookup returns CDR1 LNHNV and CDR2 YYDKDF (reference sequence). The trim removed 5 bases at V and 0 bases at J, leaving 4 bases unmatched. This CDR3 is 15 amino acids long. The CDR3 sequence is CATSPDRGLSYEQYF. CDR3 coding DNA: TGTGCCACCAGCCCTGACAGGGGGCTCTCCTACGAGCAGTACTTC.

CDR3 in amino acids: CASRRDRTMNTEAFF. Here the CDR3 DNA reads TGCGCCAGCAGGCGGGACAGGACTATGAACACTGAAGCTTTCTTT. This chain joins TRBV5-1 and TRBJ1-1; 8 bases are a match to TRBD1. The trim removed 5 bases at V and 0 bases at J, leaving 6 bases unmatched. Germline V gene sequence: CDR1 SGHRS, CDR2 YFSETQ. The CDR3 is made up of 15 amino acids.

The chain couples TRBV7-9 to TRBJ1-1; 7 bases are shared with TRBD1. The CDR3 is 17 residues long. Germline trimming cut 5 bases from V and 1 base from J; bases unmatched to any gene: 13. The V gene's germline CDR1 is SEHNR and CDR2 FQNEAQ (reference sequence). The CDR3: CASSVGGPGQRNTEAFF. CDR3 nucleotides: TGTGCCAGCAGCGTAGGGGGCCCGGGACAGAGGAACACTGAAGCTTTCTTT.

As regards this clone: Other DNA sequences in the same sample also yield this CDR3. This chain joins TRBV2 and TRBJ2-7; D not resolved. Germline values: CDR1 SNHLY, CDR2 FYNNEI. This CDR3 is 14 amino acids long. The CDR3 DNA reads TGTGCTACCTCGAGAGAGGCACTACTCTACGAGCAGTACTTC. It codes for CATSREALLYEQYF.

The gene calls are TRBV5-4 and TRBJ1-2, with TRBD1 as a possible D gene (6 bases). V gave up 4 bases and J gave up 4 bases, with 11 bases separating them. The CDR3 consists of 13 residues. Looked up from germline, CDR1 is SGHNT and CDR2 is YYREEE (reference sequence). CDR3 nucleotides: TGTGCCAGCAGCATGACAGGTTCCTATGGCTACACCTTC. This translates into CASSMTGSYGYTF.

The rearrangement joins TRBV7-3 to TRBJ2-6, with D maybe TRBD1 (6 bases). Trimming removed 5 bases at V and 0 bases at J, with 11 bases between. The CDR3 covers 16 residues. Germline V gives CDR1 SGHTA, CDR2 FQGTGA. CDR3 sequence: CASSPKDSSGANVLTF. The CDR3 DNA reads as TGTGCCAGCAGCCCAAAGGACAGCTCTGGGGCCAACGTCCTGACTTTC.

The CDR3 region is CASSLRPQRPSSYEQYF. In nucleotides, the CDR3 is TGTGCCAGCAGCCTCCGGCCCCAGCGGCCTAGCTCCTACGAGCAGTACTTC. The chain is built from TRBV5-6 and TRBJ2-7; tentative D call: TRBD2 (5 bases). V was clipped by 4 bases and J by 0 bases, with 20 bases between them. CDR3 length equals 17 residues. Germline CDR1 is SGHDT and CDR2 is YYEEEE.

The chain recombines TRBV9 with TRBJ2-1; D is perhaps TRBD2 (5 bases). Trimming took off 1 base at V and 8 bases at J, with 10 bases between the two ends. Per germline, CDR1 SGDLS and CDR2 YYNGEE. CDR3 length equals 13 residues. Written as DNA, the CDR3 is TGTGCCAGCAGCGTAAGCTCGAGGGATGAGCAGTTCTTC. It specifies CASSVSSRDEQFF.

V gene TRBV7-3 combines with J gene TRBJ1-5; 7 bases are a match to TRBD1. The CDR3 runs 15 residues. The junction had 4 bases not matched to a gene; V was cut back by 5 bases and J by 0 bases. CDR1 and CDR2 (germline): SGHTA, FQGTGA. Here the CDR3 DNA reads TGTGCCAGCAGCCCCGGGACAGATAGCAATCAGCCCCAGCATTTT. This encodes CASSPGTDSNQPQHF.

In DNA form, the CDR3 reads TGTGCCAGCAGCTTAGCTACGAGCTCCTACGAGCAGTACTTC. Residues: CASSLATSSYEQYF. The chain joins TRBV11-2 to TRBJ2-7; D gene ambiguous. The CDR3 length is 14 residues. From germline, CDR1 is SGHAT and CDR2 FQNNGV. The V and J ends lost 1 base and 0 bases respectively, with 7 bases between them.

There are a few counts of this clone. This chain connects TRBV21-1 to TRBJ2-5; the DNA was not compared with TRBD1, the D call given in the table. TRBV21-1 has pseudogene status. The CDR3 contains 15 residues. The CDR3, as DNA: TGTGCCAGCAGCAAAGAGGGACAGGGCAAGGAGACCCAGTACTTC. Translating it yields CASSKEGQGKETQYF.